The 30 T cell receptor beta chains below come from one sample, sequenced in a study of blood T cell repertoires in COVID-19. Produced via immunoSEQ multiplex PCR; TCRdb's table is partial and in-frame only. The table lists about 95,000 clones, roughly 79% of them singletons, with around 4.7% in the top ten. Sequenced material: peripheral blood. The receptors originated from a man at least 80 years old with COVID-19, enrolled during active disease.

The chain joins TRBV3-1 (or the pseudogene TRBV3-2) to TRBJ2-6; 8 bases are shared with TRBD1. J gave up 1 base and V 4 bases, and 9 bases lay outside the gene matches. Germline V gene sequence: CDR1 LGHDT, CDR2 YNNKEL (reference sequence). The CDR3 sequence is 18 residues long. The CDR3 bases are TGTGCCAGCAGCCCGCCGACAGGGGCGCAATCTGGGGCCAACGTCCTGACTTTC. The encoded protein is CASSPPTGAQSGANVLTF.

The CDR3 loop is CASSFQTGGGYTF. CDR3 nucleotides: TGTGCCAGCAGCTTTCAGACAGGGGGTGGCTACACCTTC. The chain joins TRBV7-9 to TRBJ1-2, with 9 bases lining up with TRBD1. Germline V gives CDR1 SEHNR, CDR2 FQNEAQ (reference sequence). The CDR3 runs 13 residues. With V trimmed by 3 bases and J by 7 bases, 3 bases remained unmatched.

Only a few counts were recorded for this clone. Written as DNA, the CDR3 is TGTGCCAGTAGTATAGAAAGCGGGAGAGCGCTCAATGAGCAGTTCTTC. Translation gives CASSIESGRALNEQFF. The chain employs TRBV19 and TRBJ2-1; TRBD2 aligns across 8 bases. The junction had 7 bases not matched to a gene; V was cut back by 0 bases and J by 6 bases. The CDR3 contains 16 residues. Germline CDR1 and CDR2: LNHDA and SQIVND (reference sequence).

This clone was picked up one time. CDR3 protein: CASSGRPYEQYF. The CDR3 DNA reads as TGTGCCAGCAGCGGGAGACCCTACGAGCAGTACTTC. This chain links TRBV2 with TRBJ2-7; tentatively, D is TRBD2 (6 bases). V was clipped by 6 bases and J by 2 bases, with 8 bases between them. The CDR3 contains 12 residues. CDR1 is SNHLY and CDR2 is FYNNEI in the germline V gene.

This clone was seen a handful of times. J is TRBJ1-2 and V is TRBV6-5; 7 bases agree with TRBD1. Trimming cost V 6 bases and J 4 bases; bases outside gene matches: 8. This CDR3 is built from 14 residues. The germline V gene has CDR1 MNHEY and CDR2 SVGAGI. CDR3 in DNA: TGTGCCAGCAGGGTGACCGGGACAGCCTATGGCTACACCTTC. This codes for CASRVTGTAYGYTF.

The J gene is TRBJ1-1, the V gene TRBV30; a possible D gene is TRBD1 (5 bases). Looked up from germline, CDR1 is GTSNPN and CDR2 is SVGIG (reference sequence). This CDR3 contains 13 residues. V was trimmed by 1 base and J by 0 bases, leaving 6 bases between them. The CDR3, as DNA: TGTGCCTGGAGTGGACAGCTGAACACTGAAGCTTTCTTT. Amino acids: CAWSGQLNTEAFF. The full variable domain, with the rest looked up from reference TRBV30 and TRBJ1-1, is SQTIHQWPATLVQPVGSPLSLECTVEGTSNPNLYWYRQAAGRGLQLLFYSVGIGQISSEVPQNLSASRPQDRQFILSSKKLLLSDSGFYLCAWSGQLNTEAFFGQGTRLTVV.

The chain joins TRBV10-1 to TRBJ1-6; 7 nucleotides match TRBD1. Germline V gene data show CDR1 as WNHNN and CDR2 as SYGVQD (reference sequence). The CDR3 contains 17 residues. With V trimmed by 1 base and J by 1 base, 4 bases remained unmatched. In DNA form, the CDR3 reads TGCGCCAGCAGTGAGTTTCAGGGGGGATCCTATAATTCACCCCTCCACTTT. It codes for CASSEFQGGSYNSPLHF.

The chain carries TRBV14 and TRBJ2-1; D is possibly TRBD1 (6 bases). Trimming pared 4 bases from V and 9 bases from J, leaving 13 bases between. The V gene's germline CDR1 is SGHDN and CDR2 FVKESK. The CDR3 covers 13 residues. CDR3 sequence (DNA): TGTGCCAGCAGCCTCCTCAGGGGCGGTGAGCAGTTCTTC. The encoded protein is CASSLLRGGEQFF.

The V gene is TRBV5-5, the J gene TRBJ1-1; D gene uncertain. Germline assignment: CDR1 SGHKS and CDR2 YYEKEE (reference sequence). The germline V and J ends were trimmed by 4 bases and 0 bases, with 16 bases remaining between them. The CDR3 extends over 16 amino acids. The CDR3 is CASSPIGGKVNTEAFF. The CDR3 nucleotides are TGTGCCAGCAGCCCAATCGGAGGTAAGGTGAACACTGAAGCTTTCTTT.

This rearrangement joins TRBV5-1 to TRBJ2-7, with 7 positions matching TRBD2. Germline assignment: CDR1 SGHRS and CDR2 YFSETQ. This CDR3 contains 15 residues. V lost 0 bases, J lost 2 bases, and 5 bases stayed unmatched. The CDR3 loop reads CASSLGGLKPYEQYF. DNA of the CDR3: TGCGCCAGCAGCTTGGGGGGACTAAAGCCCTACGAGCAGTACTTC.

This clone appeared a single time. V gene TRBV2 combines with J gene TRBJ2-1, with D possibly TRBD1 on 7 matching bases. Germline V gene data show CDR1 as SNHLY and CDR2 as FYNNEI. V lost 8 bases and J lost 3, with 17 bases in between. The CDR3 consists of 15 residues. In DNA form, the CDR3 reads TGTGCCAGCGATCGGAGGGGGCTTAACTACAATGAGCAGTTCTTC. This translates into CASDRRGLNYNEQFF.

The rearrangement links TRBV27 to TRBJ1-1; D perhaps matches TRBD1 (6 bases). Germline CDR1 reads MNHEY; CDR2 reads SMNVEV (reference sequence). V was cut by 7 bases and J by 6 bases, with 18 bases left in between. There are 14 residues in the CDR3. The CDR3 is CASIPRAGVPEAFF. The CDR3 DNA follows: TGTGCCAGCATCCCTCGGGCAGGGGTCCCTGAAGCTTTCTTT.

The chain couples TRBV5-6 to TRBJ1-3; no clear D. This CDR3 is built from 18 residues. Germline V gene lookup returns CDR1 SGHDT and CDR2 YYEEEE. Deletions cut 0 bases from V and 3 bases from J, with 19 bases between. DNA for the CDR3: TGTGCCAGCAGCTTGGCCGGAGACTCGAGACGGTTTGGAAACACCATATATTTT. As protein: CASSLAGDSRRFGNTIYF.

The V gene is TRBV27, the J gene TRBJ1-1, with unresolved D. Germline V gene sequence: CDR1 MNHEY, CDR2 SMNVEV (reference sequence). The CDR3 covers 13 residues. V was trimmed by 2 bases and J by 1 base, leaving 5 bases between them. CDR3 nucleotides: TGTGCCAGCAGTTTACGGGGGAACACTGAAGCTTTCTTT. Protein: CASSLRGNTEAFF.

Here the CDR3 reads CASSFLAGEENEQFF. The CDR3 DNA sequence: TGCGCCAGCAGCTTTCTGGCGGGAGAAGAAAATGAGCAGTTCTTC. The gene calls are TRBV5-1 and TRBJ2-1, with 7 bases that match TRBD2. There are 15 residues in the CDR3. With 2 bases clipped from V and 7 bases from J, the junction kept 9 bases outside the gene matches. Per germline, CDR1 SGHRS and CDR2 YFSETQ.

V is TRBV28 and J is TRBJ1-4; 8 bases line up with TRBD1. With V trimmed by 4 bases and J by 14 bases, 6 bases remained unmatched. This CDR3 has 12 residues. The germline gives CDR1 MDHEN, CDR2 SYDVKM. CDR3 DNA: TGTGCCAGCAGTTGGACAGGGCAATGGCTGTTTTTT. Residues: CASSWTGQWLFF. The full variable domain, completed using reference TRBV28 and TRBJ1-4, is DVKVTQSSRYLVKRTGEKVFLECVQDMDHENMFWYRQDPGLGLRLIYFSYDVKMKEKGDIPEGYSVSREKKERFSLILESASTNQTSMYLCASSWTGQWLFFGSGTQLSVL.

The table lists this clone with a count of one. The CDR3, as DNA: TGTGCCAGCAGTGCGCTGGCTAGCGGGAGTAGAGGCGAGCAGTACTTC. As protein: CASSALASGSRGEQYF. This rearrangement joins TRBV2 to TRBJ2-7, with TRBD2 matching 10 bases. V shed 4 bases and J 6 bases; nucleotides not matched to a gene: 12. This CDR3 comprises 16 residues. Germline V gene sequence: CDR1 SNHLY, CDR2 FYNNEI.

The genes are TRBV2 and TRBJ1-5; 10 nucleotides align to TRBD1. Germline-derived CDR1 and CDR2 are SNHLY and FYNNEI. This CDR3 comprises 14 residues. The V and J ends lost 9 bases and 4 bases, in that order; junction bases with no gene match: 6. CDR3 sequence reads: CASNGQGGNQPQHF. The CDR3 nucleotides are TGTGCCAGTAATGGACAGGGGGGGAATCAGCCCCAGCATTTT.

The chain uses TRBV10-3 and TRBJ2-5; D is ambiguous. The CDR3 totals 13 residues. V was pared by 3 bases and J by 0 bases, with 5 bases between. CDR1 is ENHRY, CDR2 SYGVKD, per germline. The CDR3 sequence: CAISDTDQETQYF. The CDR3 bases are TGTGCCATCAGTGACACAGACCAAGAGACCCAGTACTTC.

The gene calls are TRBV20-1 and TRBJ2-1; TRBD2 matches 7 bases. Per the germline V gene, CDR1 is DFQATT and CDR2 is SNEGSKA (reference sequence). After removal of 3 bases from V and 8 bases from J, the junction contained 10 bases not matched to a gene. There are 14 residues in the CDR3. The CDR3 bases are TGCAGTGCTAGTTCGTATCGGGGGGACGATGAGCAGTTCTTC. As protein: CSASSYRGDDEQFF.

The V and J genes are TRBV28 and TRBJ1-2, with D possibly matching TRBD1 (5 bases). V was pared by 8 bases and J by 5 bases, with 9 bases between. This CDR3 has 11 residues. Germline lookup yields CDR1 MDHEN and CDR2 SYDVKM. DNA of the CDR3: TGTGCCAGCTGGGAGGGGTATGGCTACACCTTC. This translates into CASWEGYGYTF.

The V and J genes are TRBV11-2 and TRBJ2-7; TRBD1 agrees at 12 bases. Trimming took 5 bases from V and 5 from J; bases not matched to a gene: 1. CDR1 and CDR2 from the germline V gene are SGHAT and FQNNGV. This CDR3 has 13 residues. The CDR3 loop reads CASSGDRGHEQYF. The CDR3 region has the DNA TGTGCCAGCAGCGGGGACAGGGGGCACGAGCAGTACTTC.

The chain is built from TRBV5-1 and TRBJ2-7; no clear D gene. The V gene's germline CDR1 is SGHRS and CDR2 YFSETQ. The V and J ends lost 3 bases and 2 bases respectively, with 3 bases between them. The CDR3 has 11 residues. CDR3 nucleotides: TGCGCCAGCAGCTCAACCTACGAGCAGTACTTC. It is translated as CASSSTYEQYF.

V is TRBV19 and J is TRBJ2-7; 7 bases agree with TRBD1. After removal of 5 bases from V and 3 bases from J, the junction contained 7 bases not matched to a gene. The CDR3 contains 14 residues. Per germline, CDR1 LNHDA and CDR2 SQIVND (reference sequence). CDR3: CASSPPDRYYEQYF. The CDR3 coding sequence is TGTGCCAGTAGTCCGCCGGACAGGTACTACGAGCAGTACTTC.

The chain recombines TRBV5-4 with TRBJ2-7, with 8 positions matching TRBD1. The germline gives CDR1 SGHNT, CDR2 YYREEE (reference sequence). V trimming: 4 bases; J trimming: 3 bases; junction bases outside the gene matches: 3. The CDR3 contains 13 residues. The CDR3 here is CASSAGTGYEQYF. The CDR3 coding sequence is TGTGCCAGCAGCGCGGGGACAGGCTACGAGCAGTACTTC.

This clone has a single count. The J gene is TRBJ1-5, the V gene TRBV7-2; no reliable D call. Deletions cut 1 base from V and 6 bases from J, with 7 bases between. CDR1 and CDR2 (germline): SGHTA, FQGNSA. The CDR3 covers 13 residues. The DNA for the CDR3 is TGTGCCAGCAGCTTAGGGCCGGGTCAGCCCCAGCATTTT. Its protein product is CASSLGPGQPQHF.

The V call is TRBV21-1, the J call TRBJ2-7; the table's D call TRBD2 went unverified against the DNA. TRBV21-1 is flagged as a pseudogene. The CDR3 is 13 amino acids. The CDR3 sequence: CASSMDLCYEQYF. The CDR3 DNA reads as TGTGCCAGCAGCATGGACTTGTGCTACGAGCAGTACTTC.

This chain connects TRBV29-1 to TRBJ2-1, with TRBD2 identical over 11 bases. The J segment lost 10 bases and the V segment lost 7 bases, leaving 18 bases of the junction unmatched. This CDR3 is built from 16 residues. In germline, CDR1 is SQVTM, CDR2 ANQGSEA. The CDR3 bases are TGCAGCGCCCGAACCTTAGCGGGGGGGCTTATTGTAGAGCAGTTCTTC. It codes for CSARTLAGGLIVEQFF.

This clone was seen a single time. This rearrangement joins TRBV18 to TRBJ1-4, with TRBD1 matching over 10 bases. This CDR3 region has 17 residues. CDR1 and CDR2 (germline): KGHSH, LQKENI. V trimming: 0 bases; J trimming: 8 bases; junction bases outside the gene matches: 9. CDR3 loop: CASSPPGGTGVREKLFF. As DNA, the CDR3 is TGTGCCAGCTCACCACCCGGAGGGACAGGGGTGAGGGAAAAACTGTTTTTT.

J is TRBJ2-7 and V is TRBV7-9; 8 bases map to TRBD1. There are 13 residues in the CDR3. V lost 5 bases, J lost 2 bases, and 2 bases stayed unmatched. Germline V CDR1 and CDR2: SEHNR, FQNEAQ (reference sequence). The CDR3 region has the DNA TGTGCCAGCAGCCGGACAGGGACCTACGAGCAGTACTTC. This gives the protein CASSRTGTYEQYF.